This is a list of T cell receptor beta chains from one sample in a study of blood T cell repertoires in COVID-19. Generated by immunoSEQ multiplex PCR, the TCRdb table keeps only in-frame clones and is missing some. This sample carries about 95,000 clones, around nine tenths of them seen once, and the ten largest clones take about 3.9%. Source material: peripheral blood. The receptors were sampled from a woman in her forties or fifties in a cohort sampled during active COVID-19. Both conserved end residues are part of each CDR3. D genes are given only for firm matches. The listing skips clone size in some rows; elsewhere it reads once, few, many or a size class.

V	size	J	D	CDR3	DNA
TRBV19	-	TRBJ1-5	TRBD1	CASSPHEAAGGQPQHF	TGTGCCAGTAGTCCTCACGAGGCGGCAGGGGGGCAGCCCCAGCATTTT
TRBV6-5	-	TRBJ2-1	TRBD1	CASRMTGGAYNEQFF	TGTGCCAGCAGAATGACAGGGGGCGCGTACAATGAGCAGTTCTTC
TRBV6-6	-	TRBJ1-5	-	CASRRGGQHSNQPQHF	TGTGCCAGCAGACGCGGAGGACAGCATAGCAATCAGCCCCAGCATTTT
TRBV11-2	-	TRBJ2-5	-	CASSLGRQETQYF	TGTGCCAGCAGCTTAGGGAGACAAGAGACCCAGTACTTC
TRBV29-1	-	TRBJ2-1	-	CSAVAASSYNEQFF	TGCAGCGCAGTAGCGGCCAGCTCCTACAATGAGCAGTTCTTC
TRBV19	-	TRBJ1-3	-	CASTRTTGFWGNTIYF	TGTGCCAGTACCCGAACTACAGGGTTCTGGGGAAACACCATATATTTT
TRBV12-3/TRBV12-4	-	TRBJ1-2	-	CASSFGLYGYTF	TGTGCCAGCAGTTTCGGTCTGTATGGCTACACCTTC
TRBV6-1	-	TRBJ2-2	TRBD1	CASSETGDTGELFF	TGTGCCAGCAGTGAGACAGGGGATACCGGGGAGCTGTTTTTT
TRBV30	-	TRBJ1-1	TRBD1	CAWADRGTEAFF	TGTGCCTGGGCGGACAGGGGGACTGAAGCTTTCTTT
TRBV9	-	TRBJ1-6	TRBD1	CASSVRDEQGAVSPLHF	TGTGCCAGCAGCGTTCGGGACGAACAGGGGGCTGTTTCACCCCTCCACTTT
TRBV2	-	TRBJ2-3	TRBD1	CASIPTVEGTGYRTDTQYF	TGTGCCAGCATTCCCACCGTCGAGGGGACAGGCTATCGCACAGATACGCAGTATTTT
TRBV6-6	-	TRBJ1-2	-	CASSRPDLAEGYTF	TGTGCCAGCAGTAGACCCGACCTTGCGGAGGGCTACACCTTC
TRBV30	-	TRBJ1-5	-	CAWSGQVSNQPQHF	TGTGCCTGGAGTGGACAGGTTAGCAATCAGCCCCAGCATTTT
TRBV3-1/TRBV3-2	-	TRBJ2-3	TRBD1	CASSHTLFGTDARDTQYF	TGTGCCAGCAGCCACACCCTTTTCGGGACAGATGCTCGGGATACGCAGTATTTT
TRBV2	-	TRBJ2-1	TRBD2	CASSGPSAGGYNEQFF	TGTGCCAGCAGTGGGCCCTCAGCGGGGGGTTACAATGAGCAGTTCTTC
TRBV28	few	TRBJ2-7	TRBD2	CASSLYGTSGRPYEQYF	TGTGCCAGCAGTTTATATGGTACTAGCGGGAGACCCTACGAGCAGTACTTC
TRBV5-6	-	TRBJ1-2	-	CASSLAGHGYTF	TGTGCCAGCAGCTTGGCAGGCCATGGCTACACCTTC
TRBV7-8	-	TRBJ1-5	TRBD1	CASSLVQDRGSNSNQPQHF	TGTGCCAGCAGCTTAGTGCAGGACAGGGGGTCCAATAGCAATCAGCCCCAGCATTTT
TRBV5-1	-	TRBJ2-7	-	CASSLEYRPGSAYEQYF	TGCGCCAGCAGCTTGGAGTACCGACCCGGGAGCGCCTACGAGCAGTACTTC
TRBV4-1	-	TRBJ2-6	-	CASSLTVSGANVLTF	TGCGCCAGCAGCTTGACAGTCTCTGGGGCCAACGTCCTGACTTTC
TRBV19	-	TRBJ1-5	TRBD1	CASSIFGPGTGSNQPQHF	TGTGCCAGTAGTATATTTGGCCCCGGGACAGGAAGCAATCAGCCCCAGCATTTT
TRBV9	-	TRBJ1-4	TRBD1	CASSVGRTGGGKLFF	TGTGCCAGCAGCGTAGGGCGGACAGGGGGCGGAAAACTGTTTTTT
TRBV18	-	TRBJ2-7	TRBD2	CASSPELAGFYEQYF	TGTGCCAGCTCCCCCGAACTAGCGGGGTTCTACGAGCAGTACTTC
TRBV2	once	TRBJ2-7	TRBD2	CASRMGLAGGSSYEQYF	TGTGCCAGCAGAATGGGACTAGCGGGAGGTTCTTCCTACGAGCAGTACTTC
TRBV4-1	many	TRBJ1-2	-	CASSLGGGRSGYTF	TGCGCCAGCAGCCTCGGGGGGGGCCGAAGTGGCTACACCTTC
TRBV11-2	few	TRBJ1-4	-	CASSLNTPGGANEKLFF	TGTGCCAGCAGCTTAAATACCCCCGGGGGTGCTAATGAAAAACTGTTTTTT
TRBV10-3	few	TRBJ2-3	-	CAISDGGSTDTQYF	TGTGCCATCAGTGACGGAGGAAGCACAGATACGCAGTATTTT
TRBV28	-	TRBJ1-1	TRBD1	CASRTGGTEAFF	TGTGCCAGCAGAACAGGGGGCACTGAAGCTTTCTTT
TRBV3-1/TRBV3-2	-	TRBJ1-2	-	CASSPRDNYGYTF	TGTGCCAGCAGCCCGCGGGACAACTATGGCTACACCTTC
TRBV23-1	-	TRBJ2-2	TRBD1	CASNRTFNGDRDAGELFF	TGCGCCAGCAACCGCACTTTTAATGGGGACAGGGACGCCGGGGAGCTGTTTTTT
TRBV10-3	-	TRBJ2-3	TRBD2	CATLPTSGSTDTQYF	TGTGCCACCTTACCGACTAGCGGTAGCACAGATACGCAGTATTTT
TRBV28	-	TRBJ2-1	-	CASSFVSSYNEQFF	TGTGCCAGCAGTTTTGTGAGCTCCTACAATGAGCAGTTCTTC
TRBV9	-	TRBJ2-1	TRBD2	CASSILAGAYNEQFF	TGTGCCAGCAGCATACTAGCGGGAGCCTACAATGAGCAGTTCTTC
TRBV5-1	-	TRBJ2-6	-	CASSLSQGGPGSGANVLTF	TGCGCCAGCAGCTTGTCGCAGGGGGGACCGGGATCTGGGGCCAACGTCCTGACTTTC
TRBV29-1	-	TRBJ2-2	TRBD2	CSVETSGRAGTGELFF	TGCAGCGTTGAGACTAGCGGGAGGGCCGGCACCGGGGAGCTGTTTTTT
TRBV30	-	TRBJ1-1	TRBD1	CAWSVRGTVNTEAFF	TGTGCCTGGAGTGTACGAGGGACAGTGAACACTGAAGCTTTCTTT
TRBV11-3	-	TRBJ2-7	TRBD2	CASSLPSGSQYF	TGTGCCAGCAGCCTACCTAGCGGGAGTCAGTACTTC
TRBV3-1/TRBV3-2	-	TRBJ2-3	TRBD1	CASSPRTGGASDF	TGTGCCAGCAGCCCTCGGACAGGGGGCGCTTCGGATTTT
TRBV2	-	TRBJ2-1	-	CASSDVGGGWNEQFF	TGTGCCAGCAGCGACGTAGGAGGAGGGTGGAATGAGCAGTTCTTC
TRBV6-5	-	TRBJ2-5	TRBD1	CASRNRGRETQYF	TGTGCCAGCCGAAACAGGGGGCGAGAGACCCAGTACTTC
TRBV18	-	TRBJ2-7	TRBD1	CASSPTGTGSYKQYF	TGTGCCAGCTCACCAACCGGGACAGGTTCTTACAAGCAGTACTTC
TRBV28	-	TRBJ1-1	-	CASSLGGWGGKTEAFF	TGTGCCAGCAGTTTAGGGGGCTGGGGGGGGAAGACTGAAGCTTTCTTT
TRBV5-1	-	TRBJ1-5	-	CASSLGDTNQPQHF	TGCGCCAGCAGCTTGGGGGACACAAATCAGCCCCAGCATTTT
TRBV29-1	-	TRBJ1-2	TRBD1	CSVVGTGRLGYTF	TGCAGCGTCGTGGGGACAGGGAGGCTTGGCTACACCTTC
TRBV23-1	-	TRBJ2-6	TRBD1	CLGQDSGANVLTF	TGTTTGGGACAGGACTCTGGGGCCAACGTCCTGACTTTC
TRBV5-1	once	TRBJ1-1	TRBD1	CASSLQGVNTEAFF	TGCGCCAGCAGCCTACAGGGGGTGAACACTGAAGCTTTCTTT
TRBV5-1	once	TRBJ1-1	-	CASSLQGGNTEAFF	TGCGCCAGCAGCTTACAGGGTGGGAACACTGAAGCTTTCTTT
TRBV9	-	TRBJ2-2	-	CASSVEVGGRTGELFF	TGTGCCAGCAGCGTAGAGGTGGGAGGAAGGACCGGGGAGCTGTTTTTT